Below, one T cell receptor (beta chain) is given with its context. The source of the sample is a study of blood T cell repertoires in COVID-19. About the research overall: Samples taken during acute and convalescent COVID-19 were collected in the United States, Italy and Spain. T cells, B-cell-depleted T cells, or PBMCs provided the cDNA or gDNA that served as material.

The V gene's germline CDR1 is MNHEY and CDR2 SVGAGI. Trimming shortened V by 0 bases and J by 7 bases, and 13 bases separated the two germline ends. This CDR3 has 16 residues. The data were produced by immunoSEQ multiplex PCR, yet TCRdb's version contains in-frame clones alone and is incomplete. The data contain around 150,000 clones, 80% to 85% of them seen just once; the ten biggest clones take up about a tenth. This chain connects TRBV6-5 to TRBJ1-6, with a weak D call TRBD1 (6 bases). The TCR sequence derives from a woman older than 75 with active or convalescent COVID-19. Source material: peripheral blood. The CDR3 loop is CASSYSRQASNSPLHF. In DNA form, the CDR3 reads TGTGCCAGCAGTTACTCGAGACAGGCCTCCAATTCACCCCTCCACTTT.